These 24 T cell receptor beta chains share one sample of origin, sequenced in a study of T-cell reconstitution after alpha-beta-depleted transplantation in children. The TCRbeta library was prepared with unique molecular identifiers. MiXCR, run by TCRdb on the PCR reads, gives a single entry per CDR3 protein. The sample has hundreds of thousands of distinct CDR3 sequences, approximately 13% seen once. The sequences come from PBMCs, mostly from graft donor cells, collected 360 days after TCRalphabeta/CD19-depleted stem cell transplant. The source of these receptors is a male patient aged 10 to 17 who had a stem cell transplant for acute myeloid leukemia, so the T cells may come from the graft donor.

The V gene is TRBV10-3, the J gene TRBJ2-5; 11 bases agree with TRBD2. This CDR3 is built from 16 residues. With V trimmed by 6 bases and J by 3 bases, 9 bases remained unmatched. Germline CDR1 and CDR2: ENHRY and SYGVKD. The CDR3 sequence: CAIRGTSGPEEETQYF. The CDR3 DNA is TGTGCCATCAGGGGGACTAGCGGCCCTGAGGAAGAGACCCAGTACTTC.

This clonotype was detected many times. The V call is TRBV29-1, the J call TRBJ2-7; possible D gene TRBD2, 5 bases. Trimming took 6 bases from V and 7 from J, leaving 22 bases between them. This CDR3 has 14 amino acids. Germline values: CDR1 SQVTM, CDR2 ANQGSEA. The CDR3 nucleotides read TGCAGCGTAGGACTCGGTTTGAAACGTTGGGAGCAGTACTTC. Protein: CSVGLGLKRWEQYF.

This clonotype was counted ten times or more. The CDR3 sequence is CASSNRVSETQYF. CDR3 bases: TGTGCCAGCAGTAACAGGGTCTCAGAGACCCAGTACTTC. This chain links TRBV6-5 with TRBJ2-5; maybe TRBD1 (6 bases). CDR3 length: 13 amino acids. The V end lost 5 bases, the J end lost 4 bases, and 11 bases lay between the germline ends. Looked up from germline, CDR1 is MNHEY and CDR2 is SVGAGI.

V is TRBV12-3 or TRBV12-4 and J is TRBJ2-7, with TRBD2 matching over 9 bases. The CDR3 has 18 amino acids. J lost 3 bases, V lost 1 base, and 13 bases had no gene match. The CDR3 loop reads CASSLEGRLAGSSYEQYF. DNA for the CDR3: TGTGCCAGCAGTTTAGAAGGTCGGCTAGCGGGATCTAGCTACGAGCAGTACTTC.

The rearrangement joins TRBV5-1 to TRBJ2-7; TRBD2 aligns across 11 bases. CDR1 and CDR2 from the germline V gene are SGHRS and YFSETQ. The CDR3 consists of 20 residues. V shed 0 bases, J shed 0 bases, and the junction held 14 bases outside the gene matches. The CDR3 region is CASSLDHTSGSWGSSYEQYF. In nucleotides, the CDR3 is TGCGCCAGCAGCTTGGACCATACTAGCGGGAGTTGGGGAAGCTCCTACGAGCAGTACTTC.

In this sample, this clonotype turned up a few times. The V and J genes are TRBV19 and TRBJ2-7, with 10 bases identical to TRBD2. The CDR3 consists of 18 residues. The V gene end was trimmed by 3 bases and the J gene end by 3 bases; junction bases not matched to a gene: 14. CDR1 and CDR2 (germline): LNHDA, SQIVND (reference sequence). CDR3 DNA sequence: TGTGCCAGTAGTATTACCCTCAGCGGGAGGGCATTCTTCTACGAGCAGTACTTC. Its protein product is CASSITLSGRAFFYEQYF. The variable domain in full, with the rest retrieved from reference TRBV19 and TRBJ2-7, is DGGITQSPKYLFRKEGQNVTLSCEQNLNHDAMYWYRQDPGQGLRLIYYSQIVNDFQKGDIAEGYSVSREKKESFPLTVTSAQKNPTAFYLCASSITLSGRAFFYEQYFGPGTRLTVT.

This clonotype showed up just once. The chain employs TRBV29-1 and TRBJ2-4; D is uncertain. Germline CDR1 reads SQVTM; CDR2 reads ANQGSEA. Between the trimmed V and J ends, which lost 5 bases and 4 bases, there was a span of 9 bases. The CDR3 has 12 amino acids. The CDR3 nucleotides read TGCAGCGTTTTGGTGGGGAAAAACATTCAGTACTTC. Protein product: CSVLVGKNIQYF.

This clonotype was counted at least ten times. CDR3 DNA: TGTGCCAGCAGTGAAGGTCCAAATGAGCAGTTCTTC. Encoded protein: CASSEGPNEQFF. This rearrangement joins TRBV25-1 to TRBJ2-1; D gene uncertain. The CDR3 length is 12 residues. Germline V gene data show CDR1 as MGHDK and CDR2 as SYGVNS. V dropped 2 bases and J dropped 7 bases, with 6 bases sitting between them.

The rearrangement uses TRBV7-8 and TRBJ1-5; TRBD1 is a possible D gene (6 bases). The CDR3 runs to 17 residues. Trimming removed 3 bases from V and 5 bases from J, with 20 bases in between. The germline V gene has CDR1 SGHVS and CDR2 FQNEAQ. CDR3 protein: CASSFLLGQGMYQPQHF. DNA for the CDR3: TGTGCCAGCAGCTTTTTACTGGGCCAGGGGATGTATCAGCCCCAGCATTTT.

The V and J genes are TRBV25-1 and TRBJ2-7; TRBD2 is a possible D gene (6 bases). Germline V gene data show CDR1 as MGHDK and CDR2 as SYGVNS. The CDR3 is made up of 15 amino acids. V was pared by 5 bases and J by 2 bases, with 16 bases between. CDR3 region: CASSLGGAQAYEQYF. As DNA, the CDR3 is TGTGCCAGCAGTTTGGGCGGGGCACAAGCCTACGAGCAGTACTTC.

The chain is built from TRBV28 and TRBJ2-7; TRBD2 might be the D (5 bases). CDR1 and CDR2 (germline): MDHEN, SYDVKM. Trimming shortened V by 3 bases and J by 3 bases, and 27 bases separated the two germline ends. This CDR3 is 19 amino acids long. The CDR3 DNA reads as TGTGCCAGCAGTTTGGGCGTGGGGATTACTAGAACCTACATCTACGAGCAGTACTTC. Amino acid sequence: CASSLGVGITRTYIYEQYF. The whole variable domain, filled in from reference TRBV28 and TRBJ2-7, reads DVKVTQSSRYLVKRTGEKVFLECVQDMDHENMFWYRQDPGLGLRLIYFSYDVKMKEKGDIPEGYSVSREKKERFSLILESASTNQTSMYLCASSLGVGITRTYIYEQYFGPGTRLTVT.

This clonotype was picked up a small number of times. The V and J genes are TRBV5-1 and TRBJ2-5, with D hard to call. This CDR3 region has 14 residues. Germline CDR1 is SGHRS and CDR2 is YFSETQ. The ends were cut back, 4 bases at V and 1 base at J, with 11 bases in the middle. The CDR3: CASSGVLGQETQYF. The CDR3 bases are TGCGCCAGCAGCGGAGTATTGGGCCAAGAGACCCAGTACTTC. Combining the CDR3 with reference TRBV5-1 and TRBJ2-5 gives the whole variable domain KAGVTQTPRYLIKTRGQQVTLSCSPISGHRSVSWYQQTPGQGLQFLFEYFSETQRNKGNFPGRFSGRQFSNSRSEMNVSTLELGDSALYLCASSGVLGQETQYFGPGTRLLVL.

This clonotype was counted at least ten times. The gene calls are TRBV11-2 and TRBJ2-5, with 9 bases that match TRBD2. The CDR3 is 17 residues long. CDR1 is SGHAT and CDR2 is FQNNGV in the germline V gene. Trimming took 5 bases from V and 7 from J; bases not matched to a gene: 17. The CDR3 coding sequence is TGTGCCAGCAGCCAGAGGGTAGCGGGGGTTCCCAAAGGGACCCAGTACTTC. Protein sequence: CASSQRVAGVPKGTQYF.

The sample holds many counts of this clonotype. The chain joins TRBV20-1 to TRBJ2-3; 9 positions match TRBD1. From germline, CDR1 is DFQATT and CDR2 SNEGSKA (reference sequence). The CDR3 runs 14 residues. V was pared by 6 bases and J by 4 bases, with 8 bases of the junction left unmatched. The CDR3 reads CSAQDRGGADTQYF. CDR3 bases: TGCAGTGCCCAGGACAGGGGCGGGGCAGATACGCAGTATTTT.

The CDR3 loop is CSVASYEQYF. The CDR3 DNA sequence: TGCAGCGTTGCCTCCTACGAGCAGTACTTC. V is TRBV29-1 and J is TRBJ2-7, with D hard to call. There are 10 residues in the CDR3. Deletions cut 4 bases from V and 0 bases from J, with 1 base between. Germline loops: CDR1 SQVTM, CDR2 ANQGSEA.

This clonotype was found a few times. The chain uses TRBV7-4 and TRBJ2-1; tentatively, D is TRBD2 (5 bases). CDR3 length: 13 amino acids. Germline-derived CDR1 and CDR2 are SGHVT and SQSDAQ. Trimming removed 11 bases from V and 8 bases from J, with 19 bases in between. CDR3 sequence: CAGRAQPRDEQFF. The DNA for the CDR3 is TGTGCCGGGCGGGCCCAACCGCGGGATGAGCAGTTCTTC.

As DNA, the CDR3 is TGTGCCAGCAGTCCCCGGAGGTCCTCTTGGCGGGAGTTAGCAGATACGCAGTATTTT. This sequence encodes CASSPRRSSWRELADTQYF. The V gene is TRBV28, the J gene TRBJ2-3; 7 positions agree with TRBD2. CDR1 and CDR2 (germline): MDHEN, SYDVKM. The V gene end was trimmed by 5 bases and the J gene end by 4 bases; junction bases not matched to a gene: 21. The CDR3 spans 19 residues. Supplemented by reference TRBV28 and TRBJ2-3, the full variable domain reads DVKVTQSSRYLVKRTGEKVFLECVQDMDHENMFWYRQDPGLGLRLIYFSYDVKMKEKGDIPEGYSVSREKKERFSLILESASTNQTSMYLCASSPRRSSWRELADTQYFGPGTRLTVL.

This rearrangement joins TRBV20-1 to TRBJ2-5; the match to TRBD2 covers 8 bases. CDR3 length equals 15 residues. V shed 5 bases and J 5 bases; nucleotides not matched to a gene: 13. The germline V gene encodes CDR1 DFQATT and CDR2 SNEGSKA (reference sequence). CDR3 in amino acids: CSAAVPGGPSETQYF. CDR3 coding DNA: TGCAGTGCTGCGGTGCCGGGAGGGCCCTCGGAGACCCAGTACTTC.

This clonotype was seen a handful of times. CDR3 sequence reads: CASSLQATDTQYF. In nucleotides, the CDR3 is TGTGCCAGCAGCTTGCAGGCCACAGATACGCAGTATTTT. V gene TRBV5-4 combines with J gene TRBJ2-3; D is unclear. Germline loops: CDR1 SGHNT, CDR2 YYREEE (reference sequence). The CDR3 has 13 residues. Trimming left V 1 base short and J 2 bases short, with 5 bases between.

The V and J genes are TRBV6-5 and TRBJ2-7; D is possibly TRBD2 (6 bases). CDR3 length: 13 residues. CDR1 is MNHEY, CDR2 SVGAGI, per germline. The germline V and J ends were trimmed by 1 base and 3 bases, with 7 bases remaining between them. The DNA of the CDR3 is TGTGCCAGCAGTTACTACGGGAGCTACGAGCAGTACTTC. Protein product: CASSYYGSYEQYF.

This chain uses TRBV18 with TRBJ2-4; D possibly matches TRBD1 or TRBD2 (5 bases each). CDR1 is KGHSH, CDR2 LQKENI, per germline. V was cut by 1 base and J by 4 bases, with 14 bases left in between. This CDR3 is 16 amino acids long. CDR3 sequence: CASSPLGTGPKNIQYF. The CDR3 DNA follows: TGTGCCAGCTCACCACTTGGGACGGGACCTAAAAACATTCAGTACTTC.

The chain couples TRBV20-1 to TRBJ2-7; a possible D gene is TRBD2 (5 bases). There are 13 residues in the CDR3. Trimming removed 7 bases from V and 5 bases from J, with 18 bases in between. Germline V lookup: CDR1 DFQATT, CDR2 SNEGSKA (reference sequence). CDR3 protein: CSVNRVSGDEQYF. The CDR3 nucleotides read TGCAGTGTTAACCGGGTCTCCGGGGACGAGCAGTACTTC.

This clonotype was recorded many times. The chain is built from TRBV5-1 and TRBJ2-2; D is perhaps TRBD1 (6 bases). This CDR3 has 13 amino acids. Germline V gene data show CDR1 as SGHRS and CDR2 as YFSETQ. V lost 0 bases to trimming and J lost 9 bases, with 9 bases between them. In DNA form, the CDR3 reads TGCGCCAGCAGCTTGGAAACAGGGTGGGAGCTGTTTTTT. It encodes CASSLETGWELFF.

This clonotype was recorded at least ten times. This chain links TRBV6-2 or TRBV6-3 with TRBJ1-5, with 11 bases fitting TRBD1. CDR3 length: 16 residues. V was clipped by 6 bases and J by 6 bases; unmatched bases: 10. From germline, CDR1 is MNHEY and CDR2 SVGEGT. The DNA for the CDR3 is TGTGCCAGCAGCAACATCGGACAGGGGGCTGGTCAGCCCCAGCATTTT. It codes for CASSNIGQGAGQPQHF.